What follows are 5 T cell receptor beta chains derived from one specimen sequenced in a study of blood T cell repertoires in COVID-19. Clones were read by immunoSEQ multiplex PCR, and TCRdb kept only the in-frame ones, dropping some. The sample records approximately 100,000 clones, 85% to 95% being singletons. The specimen sequenced was peripheral blood. The receptors originated from a man between 45 and 60 years old with active COVID-19.

The V call is TRBV7-8, the J call TRBJ1-1; the D is unclear. In germline, CDR1 is SGHVS, CDR2 FQNEAQ. Trimming took off 2 bases at V and 0 bases at J, with 4 bases between the two ends. The CDR3 is 13 amino acids. CDR3 sequence (DNA): TGTGCCAGCAGCTTACTCGTGAACACTGAAGCTTTCTTT. This translates into CASSLLVNTEAFF.

The rearrangement uses TRBV11-2 and TRBJ2-1, with D perhaps TRBD1 (6 bases). Trimming stripped 1 base from V and 9 bases from J, with 13 bases between. CDR3 length: 14 residues. CDR1 is SGHAT and CDR2 is FQNNGV in the germline V gene. DNA of the CDR3: TGTGCCAGCAGCTTAGTGTCAGGGGCAGGTGAGCAGTTCTTC. Its protein is CASSLVSGAGEQFF.

This clone was counted only a few times. This rearrangement joins TRBV12-3 or TRBV12-4 to TRBJ1-1; 7 nucleotides agree with TRBD1. V lost 5 bases, J lost 11 bases, and 8 bases stayed unmatched. This CDR3 is built from 12 residues. CDR3 sequence (DNA): TGTGCCAGCAGTGCCGTTCAGGGGGAGGCTTTCTTT. Protein product: CASSAVQGEAFF.

The genes are TRBV27 and TRBJ1-1; D possibly corresponds to TRBD1 (5 bases). Germline V gene data show CDR1 as MNHEY and CDR2 as SMNVEV (reference sequence). V dropped 5 bases and J dropped 1 base, with 14 bases sitting between them. The CDR3 consists of 15 residues. Here the CDR3 DNA reads TGTGCCAGCAGTCCGGACCTGGGGGGGAACACTGAAGCTTTCTTT. Translating it yields CASSPDLGGNTEAFF.

The chain employs TRBV10-2 and TRBJ2-7; D is uncertain. The CDR3 has 12 residues. Looked up from germline, CDR1 is WSHSY and CDR2 is SAAADI. V was pared by 4 bases and J by 4 bases, with 8 bases between. The CDR3 DNA sequence: TGCGCCAGCAGTGTATCGGTTTACGAGCAGTACTTC. Amino acids: CASSVSVYEQYF.